This T cell receptor (beta chain) was captured in a study of T cells after yellow fever vaccination. TCRdb used MiXCR to reprocess the 5' RACE reads, holding one entry per CDR3 protein. The sample lists roughly 330,000 distinct CDR3 sequences; around 7% were seen once. Findings of the study overall: After the booster, approximately 96% of CD4 and around nine tenths of CD8 primary-response clones were re-detected.

As concerns this clonotype: Its matching antigen is unknown.

Trimming removed 10 bases from V and 2 bases from J, with 21 bases in between. CDR3 length: 16 amino acids. Germline CDR1 and CDR2: MNHEY and SMNVEV (reference sequence). The chain joins TRBV27 to TRBJ1-5, with TRBD1 as a possible D gene (6 bases). The receptor comes from a young man who received the YFV17D yellow fever vaccine. The specimen comprised PBMCs, sampled about 41 days after the first yellow fever vaccination. The CDR3 loop reads CATASRGAGGNQPQHF. The DNA for the CDR3 is TGTGCCACCGCCTCGAGGGGGGCTGGGGGCAATCAGCCCCAGCATTTT.